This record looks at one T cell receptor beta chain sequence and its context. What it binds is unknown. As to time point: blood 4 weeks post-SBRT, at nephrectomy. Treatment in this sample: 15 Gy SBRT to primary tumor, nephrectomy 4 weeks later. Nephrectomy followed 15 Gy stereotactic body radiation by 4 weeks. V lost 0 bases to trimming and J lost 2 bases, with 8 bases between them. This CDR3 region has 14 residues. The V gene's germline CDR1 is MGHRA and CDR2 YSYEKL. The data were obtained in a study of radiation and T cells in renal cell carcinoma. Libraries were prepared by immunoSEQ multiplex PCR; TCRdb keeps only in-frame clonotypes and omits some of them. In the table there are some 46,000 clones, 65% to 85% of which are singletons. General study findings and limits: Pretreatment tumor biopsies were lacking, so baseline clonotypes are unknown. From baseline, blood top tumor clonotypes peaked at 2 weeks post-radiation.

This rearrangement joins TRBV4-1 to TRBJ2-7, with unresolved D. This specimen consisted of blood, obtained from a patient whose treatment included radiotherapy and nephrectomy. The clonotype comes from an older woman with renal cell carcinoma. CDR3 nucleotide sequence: TGCGCCAGCAGCCAAGAGGAATTAGCCTACGAGCAGTACTTC. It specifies CASSQEELAYEQYF.